Each of the 17 T cell receptor beta chains below was sequenced from the same sample in a study of shared clonotypes between healthy human individuals. Assay: immunoSEQ multiplex PCR; the TCRdb copy retains only in-frame clones and omits some. The repertoire holds more than 2,000,000 clones, with more than 85% as singletons. The sequenced sample consisted of naive CD4+ T cells from PBMCs. Subset here: CD45RA+ positively selected. The source of these receptors is a man younger than 30 in good health. Some clones in this sample may be carry-over from other donors' samples.

The genes are TRBV7-3 and TRBJ2-2; no firm D call. Germline V gene lookup returns CDR1 SGHTA and CDR2 FQGTGA. CDR3 size: 14 residues. V was pared by 6 bases and J by 0 bases, with 8 bases between. Here the CDR3 reads CASSNPTNTGELFF. The CDR3, as DNA: TGTGCCAGCAGTAATCCTACGAACACCGGGGAGCTGTTTTTT. Full variable domain (remainder filled in from reference TRBV7-3 and TRBJ2-2): GAGVSQTPSNKVTEKGKYVELRCDPISGHTALYWYRQSLGQGPEFLIYFQGTGAADDSGLPNDRFFAVRPEGSVSTLKIQRTERGDSAVYLCASSNPTNTGELFFGEGSRLTVL.

CDR3 region: CAWSPGQGRNTIYF. The CDR3 nucleotides are TGTGCCTGGAGTCCGGGACAGGGAAGAAACACCATATATTTT. The chain is built from TRBV30 and TRBJ1-3; 9 positions match TRBD1. This CDR3 is 14 amino acids long. Germline V gives CDR1 GTSNPN, CDR2 SVGIG (reference sequence). V lost 2 bases to trimming and J lost 5 bases; unmatched junction nucleotides: 4.

This clone was detected only once. The chain has TRBV28 and TRBJ2-3; D remains unclear. Between the trimmed V and J ends, which lost 6 bases and 4 bases, there was a span of 20 bases. Germline CDR1 reads MDHEN; CDR2 reads SYDVKM. The CDR3 length is 16 residues. CDR3 sequence reads: CASRPSGAWSSDTQYF. CDR3 DNA sequence: TGTGCCAGCAGGCCGTCGGGTGCTTGGAGTTCAGATACGCAGTATTTT.

This clone was counted once. This chain uses TRBV29-1 with TRBJ2-3; D not resolved. The CDR3 contains 12 residues. Between the trimmed V and J ends, which lost 5 bases and 2 bases, there was a span of 8 bases. The germline CDR1 and CDR2 sequences are SQVTM and ANQGSEA. In DNA, the CDR3 is TGCAGCGTTAAGGTTAACACAGATACGCAGTATTTT. Amino acids: CSVKVNTDTQYF.

As DNA, the CDR3 is TGTGCCAGCAGCTCCATAGGAGGGCTACCCCAGCATTTT. Encoded protein: CASSSIGGLPQHF. This chain joins TRBV7-8 and TRBJ1-5, with D hard to call. The CDR3 runs to 13 residues. V dropped 4 bases and J dropped 10 bases, with 14 bases sitting between them. Germline-derived CDR1 and CDR2 are SGHVS and FQNEAQ.

The gene calls are TRBV28 and TRBJ1-2, with D perhaps matching TRBD1 (6 bases). This CDR3 spans 15 amino acids. V lost 2 bases, J lost 0 bases, and 10 bases lay in between. Germline V gene data show CDR1 as MDHEN and CDR2 as SYDVKM. The CDR3 here is CASSLPGTTNYGYTF. The CDR3 nucleotides are TGTGCCAGCAGTTTACCGGGGACAACTAACTATGGCTACACCTTC.

This clone was observed a single time. The chain employs TRBV28 and TRBJ1-1, with 7 positions matching TRBD1. The V segment lost 5 bases and the J segment 6 bases; nucleotides outside the gene matches: 6. Germline V lookup: CDR1 MDHEN, CDR2 SYDVKM. The CDR3 is made up of 13 amino acids. The CDR3, as DNA: TGTGCCAGCAGTCCCCCGACAGGGCCTGAAGCTTTCTTT. Its protein is CASSPPTGPEAFF.

The chain is built from TRBV2 and TRBJ1-1, with D tentatively TRBD1 (5 bases). CDR3 length: 15 residues. Germline V CDR1 and CDR2: SNHLY, FYNNEI. V lost 6 bases and J 6 bases, leaving 20 bases between the germline ends. The CDR3 spells CASRIRSGDSSEAFF. CDR3 nucleotides: TGTGCCAGCAGAATAAGATCGGGGGATTCGTCTGAAGCTTTCTTT.

This clone was seen once. The chain has TRBV4-1 and TRBJ1-2; D gene uncertain. The CDR3 runs 15 residues. The V end was cut by 4 bases, the J end by 0 bases, with 12 bases between. Germline CDR1 MGHRA, CDR2 YSYEKL. CDR3 protein: CASSPPGSPNYGYTF. DNA for the CDR3: TGCGCCAGCAGCCCCCCGGGGAGCCCTAACTATGGCTACACCTTC.

The rearrangement links TRBV14 to TRBJ2-6; D may correspond to TRBD1 or TRBD2 (6 bases each). CDR3 length equals 14 residues. Trimming took off 8 bases at V and 0 bases at J, with 8 bases between the two ends. Per the germline V gene, CDR1 is SGHDN and CDR2 is FVKESK. The CDR3 reads CASRGLSGANVLTF. The CDR3 nucleotides are TGTGCCAGCCGGGGGCTCTCTGGGGCCAACGTCCTGACTTTC. Combining the CDR3 with reference TRBV14 and TRBJ2-6 gives the whole variable domain EAGVTQFPSHSVIEKGQTVTLRCDPISGHDNLYWYRRVMGKEIKFLLHFVKESKQDESGMPNNRFLAERTGGTYSTLKVQPAELEDSGVYFCASRGLSGANVLTFGAGSRLTVL.

The chain links TRBV28 to TRBJ1-5, with 9 bases matching TRBD1. CDR1 MDHEN and CDR2 SYDVKM come from the germline V gene. The CDR3 covers 18 residues. Trimming removed 6 bases from V and 3 bases from J; junction bases left unmatched: 15. The CDR3 DNA reads as TGTGCCAGCAGCATAACGGGGACTGGGACAGGGTACAATCAGCCCCAGCATTTT. Residues: CASSITGTGTGYNQPQHF.

Only one count was recorded for this clone. The CDR3 bases are TGTGCCAGTAGTCCCCCCCGGACAGCAGGAAACACCATATATTTT. It encodes CASSPPRTAGNTIYF. The chain combines TRBV19 with TRBJ1-3, with D perhaps matching TRBD1 (6 bases). Germline V gene data show CDR1 as LNHDA and CDR2 as SQIVND (reference sequence). Trimming left V 5 bases short and J 4 bases short, with 15 bases between. The CDR3 has 15 residues. Full variable domain (remainder filled in from reference TRBV19 and TRBJ1-3): DGGITQSPKYLFRKEGQNVTLSCEQNLNHDAMYWYRQDPGQGLRLIYYSQIVNDFQKGDIAEGYSVSREKKESFPLTVTSAQKNPTAFYLCASSPPRTAGNTIYFGEGSWLTVV.

This chain joins TRBV5-6 and TRBJ1-3, with D unclear. CDR3 size: 13 residues. Germline V lookup: CDR1 SGHDT, CDR2 YYEEEE. The V gene lost 0 bases and the J gene lost 2 bases, with 3 bases spanning the gap. CDR3 nucleotides: TGTGCCAGCAGCTTGGACACTGGAAACACCATATATTTT. Protein: CASSLDTGNTIYF. The entire variable domain, with the rest obtained from reference TRBV5-6 and TRBJ1-3, is as follows: DAGVTQSPTHLIKTRGQQVTLRCSPKSGHDTVSWYQQALGQGPQFIFQYYEEEERQRGNFPDRFSGHQFPNYSSELNVNALLLGDSALYLCASSLDTGNTIYFGEGSWLTVV.

This chain links TRBV27 with TRBJ2-1; no clear D gene. The CDR3 contains 13 residues. The ends were cut back, 0 bases at V and 12 bases at J, with 12 bases in the middle. Germline assignment: CDR1 MNHEY and CDR2 SMNVEV (reference sequence). CDR3 nucleotides: TGTGCCAGCAGTTTATCGCACCGGAGTGGGCAGTTCTTC. Translation: CASSLSHRSGQFF.

Comments on this clone: The same CDR3 arises from other DNA sequences in this sample as well. The rearrangement joins TRBV5-4 to TRBJ2-7, with D perhaps TRBD1 (6 bases). V was pared by 0 bases and J by 2 bases, with 9 bases between. The germline V gene has CDR1 SGHNT and CDR2 YYREEE (reference sequence). The CDR3 consists of 14 residues. The CDR3 DNA is TGTGCCAGCAGCTTGGGGCAGGGGCCCTACGAGCAGTACTTC. Its protein product is CASSLGQGPYEQYF.

As for this clone: The sample carries other DNA sequences with the same CDR3. The chain couples TRBV28 to TRBJ1-5; D is undetermined. Trimming pared 2 bases from V and 4 bases from J, leaving 9 bases between. Per germline, CDR1 MDHEN and CDR2 SYDVKM. The CDR3 has 14 amino acids. The CDR3 nucleotides read TGTGCCAGCAGTTTACGGCAGCCAAATCAGCCCCAGCATTTT. It codes for CASSLRQPNQPQHF.

The chain joins TRBV5-4 to TRBJ1-2; tentative D call: TRBD1 (5 bases). The V end lost 9 bases, the J end lost 4 bases, and 22 bases lay between the germline ends. The CDR3 contains 15 residues. Germline-derived CDR1 and CDR2 are SGHNT and YYREEE (reference sequence). For the CDR3, the DNA is TGTGCCATCCCCAATGGGGGGAGGGATAGCTATGGCTACACCTTC. The encoded protein is CAIPNGGRDSYGYTF.